The 2 T cell receptor beta chains presented below share a single source sample, sequenced in a study of blood T cell repertoires in COVID-19. TCRdb's table, derived via immunoSEQ multiplex PCR, lists solely in-frame clones and lacks some. The table has some 51,000 clones, 80% to 90% seen once; the top ten hold roughly 1.3%. Specimen: peripheral blood. The origin of the receptors is a man aged 55 to 70 with acute or convalescent COVID-19.

V and J are TRBV6-2 or TRBV6-3 and TRBJ2-7; 8 positions match TRBD1. This CDR3 contains 14 residues. Unmatched junction bases numbered 6, after V lost 6 bases and J lost 2 bases. CDR1 is MNHEY and CDR2 is SVGEGT in the germline V gene. CDR3 sequence: CASSGQGGPYEQYF. For the CDR3, the DNA is TGTGCCAGCAGCGGACAGGGTGGGCCCTACGAGCAGTACTTC.

A note on this clone: An end of the junction differs from the germline gene, which may be a read error. The chain uses TRBV10-1 and TRBJ1-1; D not resolved. CDR3 size: 13 residues. From germline, CDR1 is WNHNN and CDR2 SYGVQD (reference sequence). The CDR3 here is CATSLGLDTEAFF. CDR3 coding DNA: TGCGCCACCAGTTTAGGACTGGACACTGAAGCTTTCTTT.